This TCR beta chain was sequenced during a study of CD8+ T cells in alopecia areata (dated by TCRdb to 2017 to 2018). About the full investigation: Female C3H/HeJ recipients, about 7-11 weeks old, were grafted with skin from C3H/HeJ donors with spontaneous alopecia (roughly 6-12 months old). The study used high-throughput TCRbeta sequencing to examine T cell clonal expansion in alopecia areata, in both the C3H/HeJ mouse model and human patients. Scalp tissue and sorted CD4+ and CD8+ peripheral blood T cells from patchy and totalis/universalis alopecia areata patients and from healthy controls were covered by human TCRbeta sequencing. Scalp clonality was compared across normal scalp (n=4), patchy alopecia areata scalp (n=8), and alopecia totalis/universalis scalp (n=8). RNA came from the PAXgene miRNA kit for fixed scalp, the miRNeasy kit for PBMCs, and the RNeasy kit for mouse skin. Amplification of TCRbeta CDR3 regions was done by immunoSEQ multiplex PCR using 35 Vbeta forward primers and 13 Jbeta reverse primers. The investigation overall reported the following: Compared with normal scalp, lesional scalp, particularly in alopecia totalis/universalis, had higher clonality and more expanded CD8+ clones, which suggests antigenic drive. Shared TCR sequences between patients were less evident than in mice, which may be partly attributable to HLA diversity in the patient population. Resident alphabeta T cells in normal human skin are also sequenced, complicating scalp TCR repertoire analysis, unlike mouse skin dominated by gammadelta T cells.

According to the germline V gene, CDR1 reads NNHDY and CDR2 reads SYVADS. There are 15 amino acids in the CDR3, from cysteine to phenylalanine inclusive. Only the CDR3 bases that were read are kept: 33 of them, in frame from base 1. On this clone: This clone's antigen is unknown. The gene nomenclature and germline references here are murine. The read terminates 4 residues before the CDR3 end, so the remaining end is supplied by the germline J gene.

Libraries came from the immunoSEQ multiplex PCR assay. For TCR sequencing, RNA was extracted from every sample and reverse transcribed into cDNA to serve as template. First-strand cDNA was synthesized with SuperScript III using a 2:1 mix of oligo-dT and random hexamers. A synthetic immune receptor repertoire was used to assess amplification bias, and residual bias was removed computationally. Sequencing of the libraries was done on Illumina HiSeq using 60 bp reads that spanned the CDR3 and were read from J toward V. The paper's processing steps were these. Raw reads were preprocessed to remove errors, and CDR3 was defined by IMGT conventions from the conserved cysteine to phenylalanine. Clonality was computed as 1 minus the Shannon entropy, with the entropy normalized by log2 of the number of productive unique TCRs. CD4 or CD8 identity of scalp clones was inferred by cross-referencing scalp TCRbeta sequences with sorted blood CD4 and CD8 repertoires. TCRdb stores this immuneACCESS table with in-frame sequences only. Part of the clones is absent; in the studies checked, under half of the shortfall reflects unresolved V genes, and no reason is known for the rest. Clonal size and the V and J genes are those of that table, whereas D and trimming came from the DNA. This sample includes some 110,000 clones, and none of them was observed just once. The ten top clones hold about 19% of the sample.

The material sequenced was lesional skin. This chain joins TRBV13-3 to TRBJ1-1, with 12 central nucleotides matching TRBD1. This TCR derives from a C3H/HeJ mouse with alopecia areata. In terms of MHC, this strain is H2-k. This receptor has the CDR3 CASSHRDRGRTEVFF. CDR3 DNA, as far as it was read: TGTGCCAGCAGTCACCGGGACAGGGGGCGGACA.